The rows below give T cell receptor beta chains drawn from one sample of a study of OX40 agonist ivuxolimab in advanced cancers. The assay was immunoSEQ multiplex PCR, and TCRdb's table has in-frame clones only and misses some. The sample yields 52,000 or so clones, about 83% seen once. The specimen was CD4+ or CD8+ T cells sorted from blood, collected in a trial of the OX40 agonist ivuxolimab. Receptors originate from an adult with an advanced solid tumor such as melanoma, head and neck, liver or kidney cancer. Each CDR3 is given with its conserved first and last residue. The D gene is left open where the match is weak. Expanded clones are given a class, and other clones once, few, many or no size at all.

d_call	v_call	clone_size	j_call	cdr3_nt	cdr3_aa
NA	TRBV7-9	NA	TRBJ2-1	TGTGCCAGCAGCGCTCTCGGCGGGATAGCCAATGAGCAGTTCTTC	CASSALGGIANEQFF
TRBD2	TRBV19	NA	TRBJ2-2	TGTGCCAGTAGTGTAGCGGGGGGATTCACCGGGGAGCTGTTTTTT	CASSVAGGFTGELFF
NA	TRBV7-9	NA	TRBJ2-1	TGTGCCAGCAGGGGGTCCTGGAATGAGCAGTTCTTC	CASRGSWNEQFF
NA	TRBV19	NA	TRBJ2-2	TGTGCCACCAGTACCCTCGGGGGGCTGGACACCGGGGAGCTGTTTTTT	CATSTLGGLDTGELFF
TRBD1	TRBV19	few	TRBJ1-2	TGTGCCAGTAGGCGACAGGGGGCTAACTATGGCTACACCTTC	CASRRQGANYGYTF
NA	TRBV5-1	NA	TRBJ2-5	TGCGCCAGCAGCTTGGTAGCCCTACCCGAGGAGACCCAGTACTTC	CASSLVALPEETQYF
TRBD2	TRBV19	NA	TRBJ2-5	TGTGCCAGTAGTCCCCGGACTAGCGGGAGTTTGGAGACCCAGTACTTC	CASSPRTSGSLETQYF
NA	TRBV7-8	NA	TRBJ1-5	TGTGCCAGCAGCTTAGTCAGGGATAGCAATCAGCCCCAGCATTTT	CASSLVRDSNQPQHF
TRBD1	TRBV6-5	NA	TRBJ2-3	TGTGCCAGCAGTTACACAGGGACAGGGTTGACAGATACGCAGTATTTT	CASSYTGTGLTDTQYF
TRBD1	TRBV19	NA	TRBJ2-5	TGTGCCAGTAGGAGGACAGGGGGTGGTGAGACCCAGTACTTC	CASRRTGGGETQYF
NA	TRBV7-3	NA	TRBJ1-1	TGTGCCAGCAGCTGGGCCCCGAACACTGAAGCTTTCTTT	CASSWAPNTEAFF
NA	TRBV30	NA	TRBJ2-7	TGTGCCTGGAGGACTGGAGACAACTCCTACGAGCAGTACTTC	CAWRTGDNSYEQYF
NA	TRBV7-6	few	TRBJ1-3	TGTGCCAGCAGCTTAGAGAGCAGGCCTGGAAACACCATATATTTT	CASSLESRPGNTIYF
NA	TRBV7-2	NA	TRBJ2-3	TGTGCCAGCAGCCTAACGGGAGTCGTAACAGATACGCAGTATTTT	CASSLTGVVTDTQYF
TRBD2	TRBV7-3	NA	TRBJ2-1	TGTGCCAGCAGCTCGACTAGCGGCTCCTACAATGAGCAGTTCTTC	CASSSTSGSYNEQFF
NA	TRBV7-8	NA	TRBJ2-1	TGTGCCAGCAGCTTAGCGCTATCCGGAGTCGATGAGCAGTTCTTC	CASSLALSGVDEQFF
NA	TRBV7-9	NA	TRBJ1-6	TGTGCCAGCAGCTTCCGGAATTCACCCCTCCACTTT	CASSFRNSPLHF
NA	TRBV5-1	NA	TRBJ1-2	TGCGCCAGCAGCTTGGAGCAGGGGAGCTATGGCTACACCTTC	CASSLEQGSYGYTF
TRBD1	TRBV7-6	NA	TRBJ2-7	TGTGCCAGCAGCCCAGGGACAGGGACTATCAGGAGCTCCTACGAGCAGTACTTC	CASSPGTGTIRSSYEQYF
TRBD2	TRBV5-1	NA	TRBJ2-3	TGCGCCAGCAGCCTCCCTAGCGGTCCCACAGATACGCAGTATTTT	CASSLPSGPTDTQYF
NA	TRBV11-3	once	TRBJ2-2	TGTGCCAGCAGCAACGGGCCAGGGGGGGAGCTGTTTTTT	CASSNGPGGELFF
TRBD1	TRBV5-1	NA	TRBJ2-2	TGCGCCAGCAGCCGGGGACAGGGGTCCGGGGAGCTGTTTTTT	CASSRGQGSGELFF
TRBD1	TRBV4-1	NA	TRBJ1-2	TGCGCCAGCAGCCAGGGACAGGGCCAACCACTTAACTATGGCTACACCTTC	CASSQGQGQPLNYGYTF
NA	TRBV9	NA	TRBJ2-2	TGTGCCAGCAGCGCCCTCGGGGGAACCGGGGAGCTGTTTTTT	CASSALGGTGELFF
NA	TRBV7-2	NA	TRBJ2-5	TGTGCCAGCAGCTCCTCAGGGACCCAGTACTTC	CASSSSGTQYF
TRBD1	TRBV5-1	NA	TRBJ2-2	TGCGCCAGCAGCTTGGACAGGGGGGCGAACACCGGGGAGCTGTTTTTT	CASSLDRGANTGELFF
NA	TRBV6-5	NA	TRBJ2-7	TGTGCCAGCAGTAGCCGGACCACAGGGTACCACGAGCAGTACTTC	CASSSRTTGYHEQYF
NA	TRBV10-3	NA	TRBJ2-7	TGTGCCATCAAGGGGTCAGGGCTCCACGAGCAGTACTTC	CAIKGSGLHEQYF
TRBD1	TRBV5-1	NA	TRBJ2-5	TGCGCCAGCAGCTTGAGGGACAGGCAAGAGACCCAGTACTTC	CASSLRDRQETQYF
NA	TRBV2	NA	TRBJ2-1	TGTGCCAGCAGCGTTACCGGGGATGAGCAGTTCTTC	CASSVTGDEQFF
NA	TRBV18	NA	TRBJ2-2	TGTGCCAGCTCACCGACAGAGGCGGGGAACACCGGGGAGCTGTTTTTT	CASSPTEAGNTGELFF
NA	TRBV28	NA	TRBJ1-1	TGTGCCAGCAGTCCATACAGGGTTGAGGCTTTCTTT	CASSPYRVEAFF